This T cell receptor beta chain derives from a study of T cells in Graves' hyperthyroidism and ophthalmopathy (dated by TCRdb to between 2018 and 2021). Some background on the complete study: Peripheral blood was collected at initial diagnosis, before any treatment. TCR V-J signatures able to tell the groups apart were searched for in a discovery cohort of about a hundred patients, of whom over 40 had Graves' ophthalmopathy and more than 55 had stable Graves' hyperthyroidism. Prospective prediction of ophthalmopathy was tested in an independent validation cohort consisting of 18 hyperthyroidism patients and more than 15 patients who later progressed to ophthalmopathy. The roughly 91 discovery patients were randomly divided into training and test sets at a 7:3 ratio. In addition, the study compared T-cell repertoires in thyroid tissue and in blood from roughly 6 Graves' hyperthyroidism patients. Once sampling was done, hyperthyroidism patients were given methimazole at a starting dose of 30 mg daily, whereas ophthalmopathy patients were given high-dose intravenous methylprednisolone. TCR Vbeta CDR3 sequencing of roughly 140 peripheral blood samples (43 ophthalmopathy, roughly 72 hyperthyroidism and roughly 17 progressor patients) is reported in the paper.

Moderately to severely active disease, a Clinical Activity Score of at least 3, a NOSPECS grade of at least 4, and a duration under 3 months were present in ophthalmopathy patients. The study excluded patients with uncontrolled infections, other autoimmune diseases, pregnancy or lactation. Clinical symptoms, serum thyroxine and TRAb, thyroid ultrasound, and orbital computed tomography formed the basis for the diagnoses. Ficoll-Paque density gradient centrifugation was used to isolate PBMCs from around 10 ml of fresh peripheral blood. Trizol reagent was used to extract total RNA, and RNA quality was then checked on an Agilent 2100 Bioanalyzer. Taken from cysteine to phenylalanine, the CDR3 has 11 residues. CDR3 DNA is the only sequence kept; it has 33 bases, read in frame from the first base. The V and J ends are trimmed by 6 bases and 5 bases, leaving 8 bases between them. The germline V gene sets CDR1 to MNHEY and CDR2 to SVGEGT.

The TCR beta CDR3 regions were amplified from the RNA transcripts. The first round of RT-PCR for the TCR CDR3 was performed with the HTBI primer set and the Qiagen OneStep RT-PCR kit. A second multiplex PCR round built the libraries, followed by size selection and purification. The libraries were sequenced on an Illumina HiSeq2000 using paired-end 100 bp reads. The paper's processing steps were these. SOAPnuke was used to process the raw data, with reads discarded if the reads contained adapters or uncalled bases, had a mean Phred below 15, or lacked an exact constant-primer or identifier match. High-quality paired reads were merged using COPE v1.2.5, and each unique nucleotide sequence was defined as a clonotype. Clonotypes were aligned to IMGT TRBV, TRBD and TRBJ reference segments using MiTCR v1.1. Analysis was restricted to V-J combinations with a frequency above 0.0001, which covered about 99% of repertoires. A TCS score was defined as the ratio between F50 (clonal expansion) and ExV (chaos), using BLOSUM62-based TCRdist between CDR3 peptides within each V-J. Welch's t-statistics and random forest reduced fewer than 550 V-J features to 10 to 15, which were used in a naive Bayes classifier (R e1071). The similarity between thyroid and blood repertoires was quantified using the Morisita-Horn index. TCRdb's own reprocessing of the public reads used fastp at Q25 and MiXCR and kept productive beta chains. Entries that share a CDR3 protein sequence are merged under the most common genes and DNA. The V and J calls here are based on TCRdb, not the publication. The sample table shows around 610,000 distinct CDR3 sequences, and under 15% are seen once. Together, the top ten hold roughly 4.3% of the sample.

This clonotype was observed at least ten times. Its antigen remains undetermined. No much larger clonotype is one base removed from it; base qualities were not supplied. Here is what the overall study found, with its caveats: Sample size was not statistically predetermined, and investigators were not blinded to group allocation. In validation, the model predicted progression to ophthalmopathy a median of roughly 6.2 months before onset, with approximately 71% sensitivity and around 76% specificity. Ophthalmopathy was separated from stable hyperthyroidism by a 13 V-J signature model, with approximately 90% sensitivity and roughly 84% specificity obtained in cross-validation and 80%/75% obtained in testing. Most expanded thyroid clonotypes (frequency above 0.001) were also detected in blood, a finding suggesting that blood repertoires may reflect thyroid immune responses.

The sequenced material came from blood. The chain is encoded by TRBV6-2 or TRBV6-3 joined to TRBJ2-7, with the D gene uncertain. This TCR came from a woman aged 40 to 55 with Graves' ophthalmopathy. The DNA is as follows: TGTGCCAGCAGGGCTCCCCACGAGCAGTACTTC. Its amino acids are CASRAPHEQYF.